A selection of T cell receptor beta chains follows, all from one sample in a study of blood T cell repertoires in COVID-19. Profiling relied on immunoSEQ multiplex PCR, and the TCRdb table lists in-frame clones only, not all of them. The sample includes roughly 700,000 clones, 70% to 90% of them seen just once. The sample taken for sequencing was peripheral blood. The receptors derive from a young woman with acute or convalescent COVID-19. The CDR3 runs from the conserved cysteine through the conserved F or W. Fields, in order: D gene, V gene, J gene, clone size, CDR3 DNA, CDR3 protein. The D gene is left open where the match is weak. A row's size may be missing; if present it is once, few, many or a size class.

NA	TRBV24-1	TRBJ1-2	few	TGTGCCACCAGTGAATCCGGGGAGTATGGCTACACCTTC	CATSESGEYGYTF
NA	TRBV6-5	TRBJ2-7	NA	TGTGCCAGCAGCCAGGGACACCTCGAGCAGTACTTC	CASSQGHLEQYF
NA	TRBV4-3	TRBJ1-1	NA	TGCGCCAGCAGGGGGCAAGGTGAAGCTTTCTTT	CASRGQGEAFF
TRBD1	TRBV6-6	TRBJ1-3	NA	TGTGCCAGCAGTTACGACAGGGGGGACTCTGGAAACACCATATATTTT	CASSYDRGDSGNTIYF
TRBD1	TRBV19	TRBJ2-5	NA	TGTGCCAGTAGAAAAGGGGGCGGAGAGACCCAGTACTTC	CASRKGGGETQYF
TRBD2	TRBV7-2	TRBJ2-1	NA	TGTGCCAGCACCCCCATGGGCGGGGGGGCCTCCTACAATGAGCAGTTCTTC	CASTPMGGGASYNEQFF
NA	TRBV6-4	TRBJ2-1	once	TGTGCCAGCAGTGGGACTCCGACCAATGAGCAGTTCTTC	CASSGTPTNEQFF
NA	TRBV28	TRBJ1-2	NA	TGTGCCAGCAGTTACGGACAGTCGGGCGCCTTC	CASSYGQSGAF
TRBD1	TRBV25-1	TRBJ1-1	NA	TGTGCCAGCAGTGAAGGACAGGGAAAGAACACTGAAGCTTTCTTT	CASSEGQGKNTEAFF
NA	TRBV18	TRBJ1-2	NA	TGTGCCAGCTCACCAATGGAGGATAGCTATGGCTACACCTTC	CASSPMEDSYGYTF
TRBD1	TRBV9	TRBJ1-2	once	TGTGCCAGCAGCGTTCCAGGGGGCAGGGGCTACACCTTC	CASSVPGGRGYTF
TRBD1	TRBV10-3	TRBJ2-7	NA	TGTGCCATCAGTGAGTCAGGGGGACAGGGCCCCTACGAGCAGTACTTC	CAISESGGQGPYEQYF
NA	TRBV5-1	TRBJ2-1	NA	TGCGCCAGCAGCCCCGAGCATCTCTACAATGAGCAGTTCTTC	CASSPEHLYNEQFF
TRBD1	TRBV12-5	TRBJ2-3	NA	TGTGCTAGTGGTTTGGTACTCGGACAGGGGACTCGCACAGATACGCAGTATTTT	CASGLVLGQGTRTDTQYF
TRBD1	TRBV7-8	TRBJ2-5	NA	TGTGCCAGCAGCTTCGGGTGGAACAGGGGGCGGGAGACCCAGTACTTC	CASSFGWNRGRETQYF
NA	TRBV21-1	TRBJ2-1	NA	TGTGCCAGCAGCAAAGCGCCCAGTAACAATGAGCAGTTCTTC	CASSKAPSNNEQFF
NA	TRBV2	TRBJ1-3	few	TGTGCCAGCACGACGGACAGCCGCTCTGGAAACACCATATATTTT	CASTTDSRSGNTIYF
NA	TRBV6-2/TRBV6-3	TRBJ2-7	NA	TGTGCCAGCAGTTACCGTTTACTTGTCGGGTACGAGCAGTACTTC	CASSYRLLVGYEQYF
TRBD1	TRBV5-1	TRBJ1-2	NA	TGCGCCAGCAGCTTGACAGGGGAGATCTATGGCTACACCTTC	CASSLTGEIYGYTF
NA	TRBV6-5	TRBJ1-2	NA	TGTGCCAGCAGTACGCAACACGTCTCGGGCTATGGCTACACCTTC	CASSTQHVSGYGYTF
TRBD1	TRBV5-4	TRBJ2-7	few	TGTGCCAGCAGCACCACCGGGACAGGGAGCTCCTACGAGCAGTACTTC	CASSTTGTGSSYEQYF
NA	TRBV30	TRBJ1-1	once	TGTGCCTGGAGACAGTTGAACACTGAAGCTTTCTTT	CAWRQLNTEAFF
NA	TRBV29-1	TRBJ2-7	NA	TGCAGCGTTGAAACGGACAAAGCCTACGAGCAGTACTTC	CSVETDKAYEQYF
TRBD1	TRBV9	TRBJ2-1	NA	TGTGCCAGCAGCGCGTTGGCGGGACAGGGCTACAATGAGCAGTTCTTC	CASSALAGQGYNEQFF
TRBD2	TRBV5-3	TRBJ2-3	NA	TGTGCCAGAAGCTTGGAGAGCGGGGGCACAGATACGCAGTATTTT	CARSLESGGTDTQYF
TRBD1	TRBV30	TRBJ1-2	NA	TGTGCCTGGAGGAGGACAGGGGGTTTGTTCTATGGCTACACCTTC	CAWRRTGGLFYGYTF
NA	TRBV18	TRBJ1-1	once	TGTGCCAGCTCACCACCGTCCGAGGTTGAAGCTTTCTTT	CASSPPSEVEAFF
NA	TRBV6-5	TRBJ1-1	NA	TGTGCCAGCAGATCCACCCAGGGCCTTAGGACTGAAGCTTTCTTT	CASRSTQGLRTEAFF
NA	TRBV5-1	TRBJ2-5	NA	TGCGCCAGCAGCCCGGAGGGGTACCAAGAGACCCAGTACTTC	CASSPEGYQETQYF
NA	TRBV7-9	TRBJ1-4	NA	TGTGCCAGCAGCTCCTACCTGCACCCGGGAACCGAAAAACTGTTTTTT	CASSSYLHPGTEKLFF
NA	TRBV5-8	TRBJ2-3	NA	TGTGCCAGCAGCCACACAGATACGCAGTATTTT	CASSHTDTQYF
NA	TRBV19	TRBJ1-2	NA	TGTGCCAGTAGCGACACCTCAGCGGTGGATGGCTACACCTTC	CASSDTSAVDGYTF
NA	TRBV5-4	TRBJ1-2	NA	TGTGCCAGCAGCTTGGGAGGTCGTGGCTATGGCTACACCTTC	CASSLGGRGYGYTF
NA	TRBV5-6	TRBJ2-7	NA	TGTGCCAGCAGCTTGGATCCAGAAACCTACGAGCAGTACTTC	CASSLDPETYEQYF
NA	TRBV19	TRBJ1-6	NA	TGTGCCAGTAGTCCCTCCGGGGGGTCTCAATCACCCCTCCACTTT	CASSPSGGSQSPLHF
TRBD1	TRBV7-9	TRBJ1-2	NA	TGTGCCAGCAGCTTAGGGTCAGGGGGCGCTTATGGCTACACCTTC	CASSLGSGGAYGYTF
NA	TRBV10-3	TRBJ2-7	NA	TGTGCCATCAACCCGGGGGGCAGGTTTTACGAGCAGTACTTC	CAINPGGRFYEQYF
TRBD2	TRBV10-3	TRBJ2-7	NA	TGTGCCATCAGACCGGGACTAGCGGGGGGAAGGGAGTCCTACGAGCAGTACTTC	CAIRPGLAGGRESYEQYF
TRBD1	TRBV30	TRBJ2-5	NA	TGTGCCTGGTCGCGGACAGGGAGCCAAGAGACCCAGTACTTC	CAWSRTGSQETQYF
TRBD2	TRBV11-3	TRBJ2-1	NA	TGTGCCAGCAGCTTAGACGGGGGGTCTTACAATGAGCAGTTCTTC	CASSLDGGSYNEQFF
NA	TRBV21-1	TRBJ2-1	once	TGTGCCAGCAGCAAAGGGGTCGGGGGGGCATCGAATGAGCAGTTCTTC	CASSKGVGGASNEQFF
TRBD1	TRBV18	TRBJ1-5	NA	TGTGCCAGCTCAAGGACAGGGGAGGGAGGGAGCAATCAGCCCCAGCATTTT	CASSRTGEGGSNQPQHF
TRBD1	TRBV4-2	TRBJ2-7	NA	TGTGCCAGCAGATCGGGACAGGGCTACGAGCAGTACTTC	CASRSGQGYEQYF
NA	TRBV19	TRBJ2-7	NA	TGTGCCAGTAGTACCAACTCAGGGGTTAAGGACTACGAGCAGTACTTC	CASSTNSGVKDYEQYF
TRBD2	TRBV11-2	TRBJ2-7	NA	TGTGCCAGCAGCTGGACTCTTTTGGGGGGGGTCTACGAGCAGTACTTC	CASSWTLLGGVYEQYF